What follows are 10 T cell receptor beta chains derived from one specimen sequenced in a study of blood T cells in healthy people across ages. Combining a sample-barcoded 5' primer with a J-beta primer mix, a second PCR ran for about 7 to 11 cycles. TCRdb redid the calling of the 5' RACE reads with MiXCR, one entry per CDR3 protein. The data hold just over 1 million distinct CDR3 sequences, with under 55% observed a single time. Sequencing used blood. Source of these receptors: an older woman in good health.

This clonotype was seen a few times. The chain recombines TRBV5-1 with TRBJ2-1, with D unclear. Trimming cost V 4 bases and J 9 bases, with 14 bases left between them. This CDR3 is 13 amino acids long. Germline V lookup: CDR1 SGHRS, CDR2 YFSETQ. CDR3 sequence: CASSVGNPSEQFF. The CDR3 nucleotides are TGCGCCAGCAGCGTAGGGAACCCTAGTGAGCAGTTCTTC.

The genes are TRBV19 and TRBJ2-7; D may be TRBD2 (5 bases). CDR1 is LNHDA, CDR2 SQIVND, per germline (reference sequence). V was shortened by 5 bases and J by 3 bases, with 8 bases between the two germline ends. The CDR3 length is 12 residues. The CDR3 DNA reads as TGTGCCAGTAGTGGACTCGACTACGAGCAGTACTTC. Its protein product is CASSGLDYEQYF.

This clonotype was observed a handful of times. The rearrangement uses TRBV3-1 and TRBJ1-2; D is unclear. The CDR3 runs to 13 residues. Per germline, CDR1 LGHDT and CDR2 YNNKEL (reference sequence). V was cut by 6 bases and J by 2 bases, with 10 bases left in between. The CDR3 nucleotides are TGTGCCAGCAGTCGCGGCAAGAACTATGGCTACACCTTC. This gives the protein CASSRGKNYGYTF.

This chain uses TRBV4-2 with TRBJ2-1; D not certain. Trimming removed 2 bases at V and 0 bases at J, with 8 bases between. This CDR3 has 15 amino acids. Germline lookup yields CDR1 LGHNA and CDR2 YNFKEQ. The CDR3, as DNA: TGTGCCAGCAGCCAATCCCCTAGCTCCTACAATGAGCAGTTCTTC. It is translated as CASSQSPSSYNEQFF.

V is TRBV29-1 and J is TRBJ1-2; 7 bases line up with TRBD1. V lost 7 bases, J lost 6 bases, and 14 bases stayed unmatched. The V gene's germline CDR1 is SQVTM and CDR2 ANQGSEA. The CDR3 is 14 amino acids. CDR3 nucleotide sequence: TGCAGCGCCTCATTCTGGAGGGGGCGAAATGGCTACACCTTC. It translates to CSASFWRGRNGYTF.

This clonotype has only one observation. The chain is built from TRBV24-1 and TRBJ2-2; D may be TRBD2 (5 bases). This CDR3 spans 16 amino acids. CDR1 and CDR2 from the germline V gene are KGHDR and SFDVKD. Trimming cost V 1 base and J 0 bases, with 8 bases left between them. For the CDR3, the DNA is TGTGCCACCAGTGATTTACGGGGTCCGAACACCGGGGAGCTGTTTTTT. Its protein is CATSDLRGPNTGELFF.

The genes are TRBV27 and TRBJ2-7; D might be TRBD2 (6 bases). The germline V and J ends were trimmed by 2 bases and 0 bases, with 8 bases remaining between them. CDR3 size: 14 residues. Germline-derived CDR1 and CDR2 are MNHEY and SMNVEV (reference sequence). The CDR3 DNA reads TGTGCCAGCAGTTTAAGGACTAACTCCTACGAGCAGTACTTC. This codes for CASSLRTNSYEQYF.

As DNA, the CDR3 is TGTGCCAGCAGCTGGCGCGACAGGACTTCTAGCACAGATACGCAGTATTTT. Its translation is CASSWRDRTSSTDTQYF. This chain links TRBV7-6 with TRBJ2-3, with D maybe TRBD1 (6 bases). V lost 4 bases to trimming and J lost 0 bases, with 17 bases between them. Germline V gene data show CDR1 as SGHVS and CDR2 as FNYEAQ. This CDR3 comprises 17 residues.

This clonotype was detected only a few times. V and J are TRBV3-1 and TRBJ2-1; TRBD2 aligns across 9 bases. The germline gives CDR1 LGHDT, CDR2 YNNKEL (reference sequence). The CDR3 consists of 12 residues. The trim removed 4 bases at V and 15 bases at J, leaving 7 bases unmatched. The CDR3 DNA sequence: TGTGCCAGCAGCCGGGGGGCTAGCGGGGCGTTCTTC. This gives the protein CASSRGASGAFF.

The genes are TRBV20-1 and TRBJ2-4, with 12 bases that match TRBD1. The end of the DNA fits TRBJ2-7 better, so the J call may be wrong. Germline V gene lookup returns CDR1 DFQATT and CDR2 SNEGSKA (reference sequence). This CDR3 is built from 12 residues. The CDR3 reads CSPGQGAYEQYF. Here the CDR3 DNA reads TGCAGTCCGGGACAGGGGGCTTACGAGCAGTACTTC.